A single sample gave rise to the 10 T cell receptor beta chains below, sequenced in a study of Ad26.COV2.S vaccination and SARS-CoV-2 variants. Documented treatment: about 20 received Ad26.COV2.S at low or high dose, single or two shots; a few received placebo; per-sample allocation not given. The investigators took samples on day 63 after the first vaccine or placebo injection. Using immunoSEQ multiplex PCR, the repertoire was profiled, and TCRdb retains in-frame clones only, with some absent. The table records about 440,000 clones, around 91% of them present only once. This material consisted of peripheral blood, taken in a trial of Ad26.COV2.S vaccine versus placebo. Every receptor here comes from a person between 18 and 65 years old who received the Ad26.COV2.S COVID-19 vaccine or a placebo.

The chain employs TRBV5-1 and TRBJ2-2; 9 bases fit TRBD2. The germline gives CDR1 SGHRS, CDR2 YFSETQ. The CDR3 spans 17 residues. Germline trimming cut 4 bases from V and 2 bases from J; bases unmatched to any gene: 9. The CDR3 DNA sequence: TGCGCCAGCAGCACACTACTAGCGGGTGGTAACACCGGGGAGCTGTTTTTT. It codes for CASSTLLAGGNTGELFF.

The genes are TRBV2 and TRBJ1-6; D is unresolved. Trimming shortened V by 3 bases and J by 8 bases, and 8 bases separated the two germline ends. This CDR3 spans 13 amino acids. Germline CDR1 reads SNHLY; CDR2 reads FYNNEI. As DNA, the CDR3 is TGTGCCAGCAGTGAGGAACGGTATTCACCCCTCCACTTT. Protein product: CASSEERYSPLHF.

V and J are TRBV11-2 and TRBJ2-7, with 7 positions matching TRBD1. In germline, CDR1 is SGHAT, CDR2 FQNNGV. This CDR3 comprises 16 residues. V was pared by 3 bases and J by 4 bases, with 12 bases of the junction left unmatched. CDR3 coding DNA: TGTGCCAGCAGCTTCCTAACAGGGGTGACTCCTTACGAGCAGTACTTC. Its translation: CASSFLTGVTPYEQYF.

The rearrangement links TRBV29-1 to TRBJ2-7, with TRBD1 identical over 9 bases. The trim removed 4 bases at V and 4 bases at J, leaving 8 bases unmatched. The germline V gene has CDR1 SQVTM and CDR2 ANQGSEA. This CDR3 contains 14 residues. CDR3 sequence (DNA): TGCAGCGTTGGGGGACAGGGAAATCTGTACGAGCAGTACTTC. Residues: CSVGGQGNLYEQYF.

This clone occurred a few times. The rearrangement links TRBV5-1 to TRBJ2-7; D tentatively reads TRBD1 or TRBD2 (5 bases each). Looked up from germline, CDR1 is SGHRS and CDR2 is YFSETQ. Trimming took 0 bases from V and 2 from J, leaving 15 bases between them. This CDR3 has 16 amino acids. CDR3 bases: TGCGCCAGCAGCTTGGGGGCTCGGGACGGAACCTACGAGCAGTACTTC. This gives the protein CASSLGARDGTYEQYF.

V is TRBV9 and J is TRBJ2-7; 7 nucleotides line up with TRBD1. The CDR3 length is 13 residues. With 2 bases clipped from V and 5 bases from J, the junction kept 4 bases outside the gene matches. Germline V CDR1 and CDR2: SGDLS, YYNGEE. The CDR3 reads CASSVEGADEQYF. CDR3 nucleotide sequence: TGTGCCAGCAGCGTTGAGGGGGCCGACGAGCAGTACTTC.

This clone has more than one count but fewer than ten. The genes are TRBV7-9 and TRBJ1-2; D ambiguous. The CDR3 extends over 13 amino acids. The germline gives CDR1 SEHNR, CDR2 FQNEAQ (reference sequence). Trimming stripped 4 bases from V and 8 bases from J, with 14 bases between. The CDR3: CASSSSGREGYTF. In DNA form, the CDR3 reads TGTGCCAGCAGCTCTTCCGGCCGTGAGGGCTACACCTTC. The variable domain in full, completed from reference TRBV7-9 and TRBJ1-2, reads DTGVSQNPRHKITKRGQNVTFRCDPISEHNRLYWYRQTLGQGPEFLTYFQNEAQLEKSRLLSDRFSAERPKGSFSTLEIQRTEQGDSAMYLCASSSSGREGYTFGSGTRLTVV.

The J gene is TRBJ2-1, the V gene TRBV14, with 7 bases matching TRBD2. Looked up from germline, CDR1 is SGHDN and CDR2 is FVKESK. The CDR3 consists of 14 residues. V was pared by 2 bases and J by 4 bases, with 2 bases of the junction left unmatched. The CDR3 reads CASSQPGGYNEQFF. The CDR3 nucleotides are TGTGCCAGCAGCCAACCGGGAGGTTACAATGAGCAGTTCTTC.

The rearrangement joins TRBV5-8 to TRBJ1-3; 8 bases line up with TRBD1. The V segment lost 4 bases and the J segment 0 bases; nucleotides outside the gene matches: 15. The V gene's germline CDR1 is SGHTS and CDR2 YDEGEE. CDR3 size: 19 residues. CDR3 in DNA: TGTGCCAGCAGCGAACAGGGGGTCCTACCAGTTCACTCTGGAAACACCATATATTTT. This gives the protein CASSEQGVLPVHSGNTIYF.

This clone was detected only once. The chain couples TRBV11-2 to TRBJ1-6; D unclear. Trimming took off 5 bases at V and 10 bases at J, with 9 bases between the two ends. The CDR3 loop spans 12 amino acids. CDR1 SGHAT and CDR2 FQNNGV come from the germline V gene. CDR3 region: CASSPNSSPLHF. CDR3 DNA: TGTGCCAGCAGCCCGAACAGCTCACCCCTCCACTTT.